This T cell receptor (beta chain) was identified in a study of Ad26.COV2.S vaccination and SARS-CoV-2 variants. Study-wide background: As a participant in COV1001, the donor was in the Ad26.COV2.S trial arm.

The treatment here: around 19 received Ad26.COV2.S at low or high dose, single or two shots; about 5 received placebo; per-sample allocation not given. Sampling occurred on day 63 after the first vaccine or placebo injection. CDR3 length equals 14 residues. V lost 5 bases, J lost 7 bases, and 10 bases stayed unmatched. From germline, CDR1 is SGHTA and CDR2 FQGNSA. Assay used: immunoSEQ multiplex PCR; TCRdb lists only in-frame clones, some missing. Of 300,000 to 500,000 clones listed, 88% are singletons. Sample: peripheral blood, taken in a trial of Ad26.COV2.S vaccine versus placebo. The sequence was collected from a person aged 18-60 years who received the Ad26.COV2.S COVID-19 vaccine or a placebo. The V and J genes are TRBV7-2 and TRBJ2-7; TRBD1 matches at 8 bases. The CDR3 region is CASSPMDRAREQYF. CDR3 coding DNA: TGTGCCAGCAGCCCGATGGACAGGGCTCGAGAGCAGTACTTC.